This is a list of T cell receptor beta chains from one sample in a study of a mutant IDH1 vaccine in newly diagnosed glioma. The data were produced by immunoSEQ multiplex PCR, yet TCRdb's version contains in-frame clones alone and is incomplete. The sample records around 25,000 clones, 79% being singletons. No antigen is known for these receptors. The sample here was PBMCs, taken from a glioma patient whose treatment included an IDH1 peptide vaccine. The receptors here all came from a man aged 35 to 55 with glioma. Some clones in this sample may be carry-over from other donors' samples. CDR3s include the opening cysteine and the closing phenylalanine or tryptophan. The D gene is left open where the match is weak. The size entry is marked missing in some rows and otherwise reads once, few, many or a size class.

TRBJ1-5,.,TRBV10-3,TRBD1,CAISRDRVDPNQPQHF,TGTGCCATCAGTAGGGACAGGGTGGACCCAAATCAGCCCCAGCATTTT
TRBJ1-2,.,TRBV5-4,TRBD1,CASGNKAGGLHGYTF,TGTGCCAGCGGAAATAAGGCAGGGGGCTTGCATGGCTACACCTTC
TRBJ2-7,.,TRBV25-1,TRBD2,CASSEYGRGSYEQYF,TGTGCCAGCAGTGAATATGGGCGGGGGTCCTACGAGCAGTACTTC
TRBJ2-2,.,TRBV7-3,.,CASSLLGGTNTGELFF,TGTGCCAGCAGCTTATTGGGCGGCACGAACACCGGGGAGCTGTTTTTT
TRBJ1-2,.,TRBV19,TRBD1,CASSLGTGGYGYTF,TGTGCCAGTAGTCTAGGGACAGGGGGCTATGGCTACACCTTC
TRBJ2-7,.,TRBV5-4,TRBD2,CASSLNSGVEQYF,TGTGCCAGCAGCCTTAATAGCGGGGTCGAGCAGTACTTC
TRBJ1-1,.,TRBV13,.,CASSYELNTEAFF,TGTGCCAGCAGCTATGAATTGAACACTGAAGCTTTCTTT
TRBJ2-7,.,TRBV18,.,CASSPQAVSGAVPYEQYF,TGTGCCAGCTCACCCCAGGCCGTTTCAGGGGCCGTTCCCTACGAGCAGTACTTC
TRBJ1-1,.,TRBV9,.,CASREALAVGTEAFF,TGTGCCAGCAGGGAAGCCCTGGCAGTGGGCACTGAAGCTTTCTTT
TRBJ1-3,.,TRBV30,.,CAWSGQVGNTIYF,TGTGCCTGGAGTGGACAGGTTGGAAACACCATATATTTT
TRBJ2-5,.,TRBV20-1,.,CSAENQETQYF,TGCAGTGCTGAGAACCAAGAGACCCAGTACTTC
TRBJ1-5,.,TRBV6-1,TRBD1,CASTGTGDQPQHF,TGTGCCAGCACCGGGACAGGGGATCAGCCCCAGCATTTT
TRBJ2-1,.,TRBV5-3,.,CARSGLSDNEQFF,TGTGCCAGAAGTGGACTATCCGACAATGAGCAGTTCTTC
TRBJ2-7,.,TRBV2,.,CASSEEGAQGPIYF,TGTGCCAGCAGTGAAGAAGGGGCACAGGGCCCTATTTACTTC
TRBJ1-1,.,TRBV4-3,.,CASSQDYGETEAFF,TGCGCCAGCAGCCAAGATTACGGGGAGACTGAAGCTTTCTTT
TRBJ1-2,.,TRBV6-5,TRBD1,CASSLDRRSGYGYTF,TGTGCCAGCAGCCTGGACAGGCGATCAGGGTATGGCTACACCTTC
TRBJ1-1,.,TRBV4-1,.,CASSQDEGVGGTEAFF,TGCGCCAGCAGCCAAGATGAGGGGGTGGGGGGCACTGAAGCTTTCTTT
TRBJ2-5,.,TRBV30,.,CAWSVGGAETQYF,TGTGCCTGGAGTGTGGGGGGGGCAGAGACCCAGTACTTC
TRBJ2-4,.,TRBV10-2,TRBD2,CASSDPQRGAEGAKNIQYF,TGCGCCAGCAGTGACCCCCAGCGGGGGGCTGAGGGAGCCAAAAACATTCAGTACTTC
TRBJ1-6,.,TRBV7-9,.,CASSPSGGSNSPLHF,TGTGCCAGCAGCCCGAGTGGTGGTAGTAATTCACCCCTCCACTTT
TRBJ2-1,few,TRBV10-1,TRBD2,CASSEAASGQQFF,TGCGCCAGCAGTGAGGCGGCTAGCGGACAGCAGTTCTTC
TRBJ1-1,.,TRBV6-6,.,CASSHGRTEAFF,TGTGCCAGCAGTCATGGGAGGACTGAAGCTTTCTTT
TRBJ1-1,medium-sized,TRBV4-1,.,CASSQVGQTGLAFF,TGCGCCAGCAGCCAAGTGGGACAAACTGGGTTAGCTTTCTTT
TRBJ1-1,.,TRBV2,.,CASSWTATRMNTEAFF,TGTGCCAGCAGTTGGACCGCGACGAGGATGAACACTGAAGCTTTCTTT
TRBJ1-6,.,TRBV5-1,.,CASSTRQSSYNSPLHF,TGCGCCAGCAGCACTCGGCAGAGCTCCTATAATTCACCCCTCCACTTT
TRBJ2-3,.,TRBV11-2,.,CASSLELRVFTDTQYF,TGTGCCAGCAGTCTCGAGCTCAGGGTTTTTACAGATACGCAGTATTTT
TRBJ1-2,.,TRBV7-9,.,CASSRDGTDGYTF,TGTGCCAGCAGCCGGGACGGAACGGATGGCTACACCTTC
TRBJ2-1,.,TRBV4-3,.,CASSQAGTYNEQFF,TGCGCCAGCAGCCAAGCGGGTACCTACAATGAGCAGTTCTTC
TRBJ2-2,.,TRBV9,.,CASSLSVSNTGELFF,TGTGCCAGCAGCCTATCAGTATCGAACACCGGGGAGCTGTTTTTT
TRBJ2-2,.,TRBV6-1,TRBD1,CASSRTGYGELFF,TGTGCCAGCAGCAGGACAGGCTACGGGGAGCTGTTTTTT
TRBJ1-2,.,TRBV18,.,CASSGLSYGYTF,TGTGCCAGCTCAGGCCTGTCCTATGGCTACACCTTC
TRBJ2-5,.,TRBV30,TRBD2,CAWRTGLAGAKETQYF,TGTGCCTGGAGGACGGGACTAGCGGGGGCTAAAGAGACCCAGTACTTC
TRBJ1-1,.,TRBV5-1,.,CASSLVSGNTEAFF,TGCGCCAGCAGCTTGGTGTCAGGGAACACTGAAGCTTTCTTT
TRBJ1-2,.,TRBV4-2,TRBD1,CASSKDRDVPYGYTF,TGTGCCAGCAGCAAAGACAGGGATGTGCCCTATGGCTACACCTTC
TRBJ1-2,.,TRBV28,TRBD1,CASRLTGGGYGYTF,TGTGCCAGCAGGCTTACAGGGGGCGGCTATGGCTACACCTTC
TRBJ2-7,few,TRBV7-2,TRBD1,CASSPRRGPNYEQYF,TGTGCCAGCAGCCCCCGCAGGGGGCCTAACTACGAGCAGTACTTC
TRBJ2-5,.,TRBV7-9,TRBD1,CASSSRDREGETQYF,TGTGCCAGCAGCTCCCGGGACAGGGAAGGAGAGACCCAGTACTTC
TRBJ2-7,.,TRBV28,.,CASSLAQKAYEQYF,TGTGCCAGCAGTTTAGCACAGAAGGCCTACGAGCAGTACTTC
TRBJ1-1,.,TRBV18,.,CASSPPVRGEAFF,TGTGCCAGCTCACCACCCGTTAGGGGAGAAGCTTTCTTT
TRBJ1-2,.,TRBV5-1,.,CASSLAEVMNGYTF,TGCGCCAGCAGCTTGGCCGAAGTAATGAATGGCTACACCTTC
TRBJ2-2,.,TRBV29-1,.,CSVTYAGELFF,TGCAGCGTTACCTACGCCGGGGAGCTGTTTTTT
TRBJ2-1,.,TRBV7-6,TRBD1,CASSLRTGRRDEQFF,TGTGCCAGCAGCCTAAGGACAGGGAGGCGCGATGAGCAGTTCTTC
TRBJ2-7,.,TRBV7-9,TRBD1,CASSLWRGTGGDYEQYF,TGTGCCAGCAGCTTATGGAGGGGGACAGGGGGCGATTACGAGCAGTACTTC
TRBJ1-1,.,TRBV5-1,.,CASSSGEGEVNTEAFF,TGCGCCAGCAGTTCGGGGGAGGGTGAAGTGAACACTGAAGCTTTCTTT
TRBJ2-5,.,TRBV9,.,CASSVRTGTAQETQYF,TGTGCCAGCAGCGTCCGGACGGGGACGGCGCAAGAGACCCAGTACTTC
TRBJ1-2,once,TRBV5-1,.,CASAPPRRAADYGYTF,TGCGCCAGCGCCCCCCCCCGGCGGGCGGCGGACTATGGCTACACCTTC
TRBJ1-1,.,TRBV7-2,.,CASSLTESQEAFF,TGTGCCAGCAGCCTCACAGAGTCGCAGGAAGCTTTCTTT
TRBJ2-3,.,TRBV2,TRBD1,CASGNRGIDTQYF,TGTGCCAGCGGTAACAGGGGGATAGATACGCAGTATTTT
TRBJ2-2,.,TRBV9,TRBD1,CASSVTGQGYAGELFF,TGTGCCAGCAGCGTAACGGGACAGGGCTACGCCGGGGAGCTGTTTTTT
TRBJ2-7,.,TRBV25-1,.,CASSSRSYYEQYF,TGTGCCAGCAGTTCCAGGTCCTACTACGAGCAGTACTTC
TRBJ1-1,.,TRBV5-1,.,CASTRATVENTEAFF,TGCGCCAGCACCCGTGCGACAGTCGAGAACACTGAAGCTTTCTTT
TRBJ1-1,.,TRBV19,.,CATRDDTTNTEAFF,TGTGCCACGAGAGATGACACGACTAACACTGAAGCTTTCTTT